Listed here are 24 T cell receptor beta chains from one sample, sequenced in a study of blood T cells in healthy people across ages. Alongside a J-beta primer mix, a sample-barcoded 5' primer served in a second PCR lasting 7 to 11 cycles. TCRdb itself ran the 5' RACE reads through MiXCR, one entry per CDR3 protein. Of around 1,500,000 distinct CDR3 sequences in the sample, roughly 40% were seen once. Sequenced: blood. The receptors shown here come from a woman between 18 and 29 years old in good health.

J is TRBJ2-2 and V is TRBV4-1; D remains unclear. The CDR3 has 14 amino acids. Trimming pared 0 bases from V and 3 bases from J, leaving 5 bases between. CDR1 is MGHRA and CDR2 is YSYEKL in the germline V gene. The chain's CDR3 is CASSQEPYTGELFF. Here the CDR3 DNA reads TGCGCCAGCAGCCAAGAGCCCTACACCGGGGAGCTGTTTTTT.

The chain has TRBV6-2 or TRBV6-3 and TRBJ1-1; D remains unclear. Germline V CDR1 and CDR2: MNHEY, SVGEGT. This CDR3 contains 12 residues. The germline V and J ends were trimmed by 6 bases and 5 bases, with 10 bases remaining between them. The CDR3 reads CASSQTRTEAFF. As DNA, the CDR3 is TGTGCCAGCAGCCAGACAAGAACTGAAGCTTTCTTT.

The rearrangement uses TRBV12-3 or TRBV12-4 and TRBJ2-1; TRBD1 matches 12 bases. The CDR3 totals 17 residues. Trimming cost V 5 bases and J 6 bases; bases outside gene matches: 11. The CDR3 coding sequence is TGTGCCAGCAGTACCGGGACAGGGGGCTCGTTTTTCAATGAGCAGTTCTTC. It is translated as CASSTGTGGSFFNEQFF.

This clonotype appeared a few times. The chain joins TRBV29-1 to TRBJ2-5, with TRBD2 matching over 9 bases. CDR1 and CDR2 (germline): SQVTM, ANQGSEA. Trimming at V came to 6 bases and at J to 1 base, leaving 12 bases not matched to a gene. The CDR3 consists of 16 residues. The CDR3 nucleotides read TGCAGCGTAGCGGGGGTGCTAGCGGGGTCCCAAGAGACCCAGTACTTC. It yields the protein CSVAGVLAGSQETQYF.

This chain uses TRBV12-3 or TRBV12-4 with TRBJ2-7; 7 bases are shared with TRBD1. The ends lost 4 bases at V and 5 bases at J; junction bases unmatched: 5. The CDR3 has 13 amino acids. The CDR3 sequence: CASSYDRAHEQYF. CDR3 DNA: TGTGCCAGCAGTTATGACAGGGCCCACGAGCAGTACTTC.

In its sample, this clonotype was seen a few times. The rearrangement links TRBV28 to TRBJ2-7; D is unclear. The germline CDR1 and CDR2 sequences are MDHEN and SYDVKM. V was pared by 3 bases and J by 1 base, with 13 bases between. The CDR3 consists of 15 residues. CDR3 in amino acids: CASSFLGIQSYEQYF. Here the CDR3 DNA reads TGTGCCAGCAGTTTTTTGGGGATCCAATCCTACGAGCAGTACTTC.

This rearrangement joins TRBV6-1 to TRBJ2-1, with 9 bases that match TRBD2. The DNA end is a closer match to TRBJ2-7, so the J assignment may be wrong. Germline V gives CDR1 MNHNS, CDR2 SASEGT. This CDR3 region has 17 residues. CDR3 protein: CASSPGETSGPYNEQYF. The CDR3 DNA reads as TGTGCCAGCAGTCCCGGTGAGACTAGCGGCCCATACAATGAGCAGTACTTC.

CDR3 DNA sequence: TGTGCCACCAGCGGAGGACAGCCCGTCGCGGCCAACGTCCTGACTTTC. The encoded protein is CATSGGQPVAANVLTF. V gene TRBV15 combines with J gene TRBJ2-6; D might be TRBD1 (6 bases). V was shortened by 5 bases and J by 6 bases, with 17 bases between the two germline ends. CDR1 and CDR2 (germline): LNHNV, YYDKDF (reference sequence). This CDR3 is 16 amino acids long.

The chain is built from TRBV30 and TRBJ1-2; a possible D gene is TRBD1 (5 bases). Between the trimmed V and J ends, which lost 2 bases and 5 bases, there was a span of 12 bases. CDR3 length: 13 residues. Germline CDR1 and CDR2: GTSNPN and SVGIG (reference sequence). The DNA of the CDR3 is TGTGCCTGGAGTCACGCGGCAGGGTATGGCTACACCTTC. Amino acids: CAWSHAAGYGYTF. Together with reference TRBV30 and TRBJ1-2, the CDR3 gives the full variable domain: SQTIHQWPATLVQPVGSPLSLECTVEGTSNPNLYWYRQAAGRGLQLLFYSVGIGQISSEVPQNLSASRPQDRQFILSSKKLLLSDSGFYLCAWSHAAGYGYTFGSGTRLTVV.

CDR3 DNA sequence: TGCAGTGCTAGATTTACGGGATACGAGCAGTACTTC. Its translation is CSARFTGYEQYF. This chain links TRBV20-1 with TRBJ2-7; a possible D gene is TRBD2 (5 bases). Germline V lookup: CDR1 DFQATT, CDR2 SNEGSKA (reference sequence). This CDR3 is 12 amino acids long. V lost 2 bases and J lost 4, with 9 bases in between.

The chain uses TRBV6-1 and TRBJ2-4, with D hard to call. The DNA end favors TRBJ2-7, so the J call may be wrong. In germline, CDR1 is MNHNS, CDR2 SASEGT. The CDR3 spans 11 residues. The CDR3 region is CASTRTYEQYF. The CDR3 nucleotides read TGTGCCAGCACCAGGACCTACGAGCAGTACTTC.

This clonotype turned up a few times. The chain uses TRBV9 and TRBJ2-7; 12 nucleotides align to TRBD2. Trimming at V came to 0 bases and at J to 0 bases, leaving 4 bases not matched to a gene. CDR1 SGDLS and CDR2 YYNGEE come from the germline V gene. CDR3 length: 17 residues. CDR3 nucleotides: TGTGCCAGCAGCGTAGGACTAGCGGGGGAAAGCTCCTACGAGCAGTACTTC. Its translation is CASSVGLAGESSYEQYF.

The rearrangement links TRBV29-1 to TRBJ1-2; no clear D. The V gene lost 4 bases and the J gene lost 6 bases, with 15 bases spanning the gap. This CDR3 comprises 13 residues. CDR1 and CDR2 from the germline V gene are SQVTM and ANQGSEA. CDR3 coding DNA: TGCAGCGTTGGTCGTCCAGGCCACCATGGCTACACCTTC. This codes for CSVGRPGHHGYTF. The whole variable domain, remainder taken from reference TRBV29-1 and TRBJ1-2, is SAVISQKPSRDICQRGTSLTIQCQVDSQVTMMFWYRQQPGQSLTLIATANQGSEATYESGFVIDKFPISRPNLTFSTLTVSNMSPEDSSIYLCSVGRPGHHGYTFGSGTRLTVV.

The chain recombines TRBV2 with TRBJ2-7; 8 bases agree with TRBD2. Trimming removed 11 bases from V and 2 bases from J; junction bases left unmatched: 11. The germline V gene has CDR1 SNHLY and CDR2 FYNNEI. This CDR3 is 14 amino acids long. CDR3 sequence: CAFLGQRGTYEQYF. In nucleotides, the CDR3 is TGTGCCTTCCTAGGGCAGCGGGGGACCTACGAGCAGTACTTC.

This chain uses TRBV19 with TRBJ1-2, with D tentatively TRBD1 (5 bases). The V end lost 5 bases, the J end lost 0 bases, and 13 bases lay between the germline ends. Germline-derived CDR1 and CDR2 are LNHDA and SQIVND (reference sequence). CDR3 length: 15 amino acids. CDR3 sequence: CASSDRQRPNYGYTF. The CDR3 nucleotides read TGTGCCAGTAGTGACCGACAGAGACCTAACTATGGCTACACCTTC.

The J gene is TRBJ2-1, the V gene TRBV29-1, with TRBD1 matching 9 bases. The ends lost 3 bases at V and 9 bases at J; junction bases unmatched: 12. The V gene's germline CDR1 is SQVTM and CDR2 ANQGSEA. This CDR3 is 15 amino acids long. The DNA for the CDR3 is TGCAGCGTTGAGGGTGTACAGGGGGCCAGGGGTGAGCAGTTCTTC. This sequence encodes CSVEGVQGARGEQFF.

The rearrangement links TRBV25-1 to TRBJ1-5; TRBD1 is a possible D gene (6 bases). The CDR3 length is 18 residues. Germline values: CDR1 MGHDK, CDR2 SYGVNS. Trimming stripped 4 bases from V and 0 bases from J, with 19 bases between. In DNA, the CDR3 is TGTGCCAGCAGTGCGGAGGACGGAGGGGGGTATAGCAATCAGCCCCAGCATTTT. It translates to CASSAEDGGGYSNQPQHF.

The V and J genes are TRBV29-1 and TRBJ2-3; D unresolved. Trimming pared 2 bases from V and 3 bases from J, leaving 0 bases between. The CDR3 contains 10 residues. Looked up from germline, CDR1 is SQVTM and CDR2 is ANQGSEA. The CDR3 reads CSVETDTQYF. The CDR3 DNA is TGCAGCGTTGAAACAGATACGCAGTATTTT.

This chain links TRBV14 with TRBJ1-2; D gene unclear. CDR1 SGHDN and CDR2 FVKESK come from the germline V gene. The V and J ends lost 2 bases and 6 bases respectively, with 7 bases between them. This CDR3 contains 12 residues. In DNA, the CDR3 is TGTGCCAGCAGCCAATACCGAAATGGCTACACCTTC. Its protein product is CASSQYRNGYTF.

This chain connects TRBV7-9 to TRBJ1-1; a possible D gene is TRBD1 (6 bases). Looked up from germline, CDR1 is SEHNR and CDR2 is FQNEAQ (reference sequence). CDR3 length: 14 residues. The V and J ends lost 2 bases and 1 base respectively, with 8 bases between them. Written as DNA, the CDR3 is TGTGCCAGCAGCTTATCACAGGGGAACACTGAAGCTTTCTTT. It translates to CASSLSQGNTEAFF. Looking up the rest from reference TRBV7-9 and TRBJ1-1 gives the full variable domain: DTGVSQNPRHKITKRGQNVTFRCDPISEHNRLYWYRQTLGQGPEFLTYFQNEAQLEKSRLLSDRFSAERPKGSFSTLEIQRTEQGDSAMYLCASSLSQGNTEAFFGQGTRLTVV.

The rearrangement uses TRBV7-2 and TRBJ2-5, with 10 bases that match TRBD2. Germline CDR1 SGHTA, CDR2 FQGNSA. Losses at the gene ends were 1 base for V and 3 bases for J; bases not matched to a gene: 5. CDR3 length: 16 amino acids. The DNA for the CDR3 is TGTGCCAGCAGCTTAGATTTTCTAGCGGGAGAAGAGACCCAGTACTTC. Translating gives CASSLDFLAGEETQYF. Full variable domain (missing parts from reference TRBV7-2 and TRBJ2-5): GAGVSQSPSNKVTEKGKDVELRCDPISGHTALYWYRQSLGQGLEFLIYFQGNSAPDKSGLPSDRFSAERTGGSVSTLTIQRTQQEDSAVYLCASSLDFLAGEETQYFGPGTRLLVL.

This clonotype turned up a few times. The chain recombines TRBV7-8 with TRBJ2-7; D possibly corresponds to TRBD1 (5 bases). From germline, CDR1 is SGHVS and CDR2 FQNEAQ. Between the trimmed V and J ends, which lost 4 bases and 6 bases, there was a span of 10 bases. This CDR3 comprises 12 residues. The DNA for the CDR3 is TGTGCCAGCAGCTCAGACAGCCGCGAGCAGTACTTC. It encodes CASSSDSREQYF.

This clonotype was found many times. CDR3 nucleotide sequence: TGTGCCAGCAGTGAGCTTCCTCCGAGTGGCTTCGGGGAGCTGTTTTTT. It translates to CASSELPPSGFGELFF. The rearrangement links TRBV2 to TRBJ2-2; D is undetermined. The CDR3 is 16 residues long. The germline V gene encodes CDR1 SNHLY and CDR2 FYNNEI. Trimming cost V 3 bases and J 7 bases, with 18 bases left between them.

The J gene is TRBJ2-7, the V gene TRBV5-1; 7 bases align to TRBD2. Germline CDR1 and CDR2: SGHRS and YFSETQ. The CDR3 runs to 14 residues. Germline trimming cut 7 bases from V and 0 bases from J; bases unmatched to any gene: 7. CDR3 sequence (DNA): TGCGCCAGCTCCAGAGGGGACTACTCCTACGAGCAGTACTTC. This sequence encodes CASSRGDYSYEQYF.